The 27 T cell receptor beta chains given below trace back to one sample, sequenced in a study of graft-versus-host responses after intestinal transplantation. Profiling relied on immunoSEQ multiplex PCR, and the TCRdb table lists in-frame clones only, not all of them. This table has more than 70,000 clones, 90% appearing once. These TCRs' antigens remain unknown. This specimen was unstimulated CD4+ T cells sorted from spleen or lymph node cells, taken before intestinal transplant. Receptors originate from a human donor who received an intestinal transplant.

This CDR3 reads CATSRDTGYVGGYTF. The CDR3 DNA sequence: TGTGCCACCAGCAGAGATACAGGATATGTGGGTGGCTACACCTTC. This chain joins TRBV15 and TRBJ1-2; maybe TRBD1 (5 bases). Germline V gives CDR1 LNHNV, CDR2 YYDKDF (reference sequence). The CDR3 loop spans 15 amino acids. Trimming removed 0 bases at V and 7 bases at J, with 15 bases between.

The CDR3 reads CSVGAGGRLDEQYF. CDR3 nucleotides: TGCAGCGTCGGGGCGGGGGGGCGGTTGGACGAGCAGTACTTC. The chain combines TRBV29-1 with TRBJ2-7; the match to TRBD2 covers 9 bases. CDR1 is SQVTM and CDR2 is ANQGSEA in the germline V gene. The CDR3 runs to 14 residues. Trimming removed 6 bases from V and 5 bases from J; junction bases left unmatched: 11.

CDR3 bases: TGTGCCAGCTCACCTCGACAGGGGTGGGGGCTGGGCCAAGAGACCCAGTACTTC. As protein: CASSPRQGWGLGQETQYF. The gene calls are TRBV18 and TRBJ2-5; 8 bases are shared with TRBD1. Germline CDR1 reads KGHSH; CDR2 reads LQKENI. J gave up 1 base and V 3 bases, and 13 bases lay outside the gene matches. There are 18 residues in the CDR3.

The chain combines TRBV6-6 with TRBJ1-6, with D possibly matching TRBD1 (5 bases). Germline assignment: CDR1 MNHNY and CDR2 SVGAGI (reference sequence). The length of the CDR3 is 16 residues. The ends were cut back, 6 bases at V and 6 bases at J, with 18 bases in the middle. The CDR3 here is CASSPIGGVRNSPLHF. In DNA form, the CDR3 reads TGTGCCAGCAGCCCCATTGGGGGGGTACGTAATTCACCCCTCCACTTT.

The chain joins TRBV2 to TRBJ1-2, with 8 bases identical to TRBD1. The V gene's germline CDR1 is SNHLY and CDR2 FYNNEI. The ends lost 5 bases at V and 4 bases at J; junction bases unmatched: 6. The CDR3 totals 14 residues. CDR3 protein: CASSTRQGTYGYTF. In DNA form, the CDR3 reads TGTGCCAGCAGTACCAGACAGGGGACCTATGGCTACACCTTC.

The chain combines TRBV9 with TRBJ2-1; no definite D call. Per germline, CDR1 SGDLS and CDR2 YYNGEE. The CDR3 extends over 13 amino acids. V shed 0 bases and J shed 5 bases, with 6 bases lying between them. The CDR3 DNA reads as TGTGCCAGCAGCGTAGGGGCCCACAATGAGCAGTTCTTC. Its translation: CASSVGAHNEQFF. The full variable domain, in which reference TRBV9 and TRBJ2-1 provide the parts outside the CDR3, is DSGVTQTPKHLITATGQRVTLRCSPRSGDLSVYWYQQSLDQGLQFLIQYYNGEERAKGNILERFSAQQFPDLHSELNLSSLELGDSALYFCASSVGAHNEQFFGPGTRLTVL.

CDR3 sequence: CASSSAGTGDEQYF. The CDR3 DNA reads as TGCGCCAGCAGCTCGGCGGGGACAGGGGACGAGCAGTACTTC. The V and J genes are TRBV5-1 and TRBJ2-7; 10 bases are a match to TRBD1. Germline CDR1 and CDR2: SGHRS and YFSETQ. V lost 3 bases and J lost 5; bases outside the gene matches: 5. The CDR3 is 14 amino acids.

The chain uses TRBV6-5 and TRBJ1-3; unclear D gene. Per germline, CDR1 MNHEY and CDR2 SVGAGI. Trimming removed 0 bases from V and 0 bases from J, with 6 bases in between. There are 15 residues in the CDR3. For the CDR3, the DNA is TGTGCCAGCAGTTACTCGGCATCCTCTGGAAACACCATATATTTT. This sequence encodes CASSYSASSGNTIYF.

This chain joins TRBV18 and TRBJ1-6; D gene ambiguous. The CDR3 length is 15 residues. In germline, CDR1 is KGHSH, CDR2 LQKENI. The V gene lost 2 bases and the J gene lost 10 bases, with 15 bases spanning the gap. The CDR3 spells CASSPEDFLGSPLHF. CDR3 DNA sequence: TGTGCCAGCTCACCAGAGGATTTTCTAGGATCACCCCTCCACTTT.

This chain links TRBV5-6 with TRBJ1-1; TRBD1 matches at 7 bases. The CDR3 contains 14 residues. In germline, CDR1 is SGHDT, CDR2 YYEEEE. V was pared by 3 bases and J by 6 bases, with 8 bases of the junction left unmatched. The CDR3 here is CASSSGQFSAEAFF. In DNA, the CDR3 is TGTGCCAGCAGCTCGGGACAGTTTAGCGCTGAAGCTTTCTTT.

The chain links TRBV6-4 to TRBJ2-1, with 8 nucleotides matching TRBD1. With 4 bases clipped from V and 8 bases from J, the junction kept 4 bases outside the gene matches. Germline lookup yields CDR1 MRHNA and CDR2 SNTAGT. The CDR3 is 13 amino acids. The CDR3 is CASSVTGGYEQFF. The CDR3 bases are TGTGCCAGCAGTGTCACAGGGGGGTATGAGCAGTTCTTC.

Comments on this clone: Other DNA sequences in this specimen translate into the identical CDR3. The chain combines TRBV6-5 with TRBJ1-3; D is unresolved. The CDR3 length is 15 residues. CDR1 is MNHEY and CDR2 is SVGAGI in the germline V gene. Trimming removed 6 bases from V and 0 bases from J, with 12 bases in between. CDR3 coding DNA: TGTGCCAGCAGGAGCCTAGCTTACTCTGGAAACACCATATATTTT. Translated: CASRSLAYSGNTIYF.

The J gene is TRBJ1-2, the V gene TRBV29-1; TRBD1 aligns across 7 bases. The V gene end was trimmed by 0 bases and the J gene end by 4 bases; junction bases not matched to a gene: 2. The germline CDR1 and CDR2 sequences are SQVTM and ANQGSEA. The CDR3 is made up of 13 amino acids. The CDR3 coding sequence is TGCAGCGTTGAAGAAGGGGGCCCCTATGGCTACACCTTC. Translated: CSVEEGGPYGYTF.

This clone was seen a single time. The genes are TRBV5-1 and TRBJ2-2; D perhaps matches TRBD1 (5 bases). Germline assignment: CDR1 SGHRS and CDR2 YFSETQ. CDR3 size: 15 residues. V gave up 3 bases and J gave up 3 bases, with 12 bases separating them. Written as DNA, the CDR3 is TGCGCCAGCAGCTCTCGGTCCAGGGACACCGGGGAGCTGTTTTTT. The encoded protein is CASSSRSRDTGELFF.

J is TRBJ2-6 and V is TRBV7-2; TRBD2 is a possible D gene (6 bases). The CDR3 runs to 17 residues. The germline V gene has CDR1 SGHTA and CDR2 FQGNSA. Trimming stripped 3 bases from V and 0 bases from J, with 12 bases between. CDR3 DNA sequence: TGTGCCAGCAGCTTCGGAGGGCCGCGCTCTGGGGCCAACGTCCTGACTTTC. It is translated as CASSFGGPRSGANVLTF.

The chain employs TRBV19 and TRBJ1-5; D might be TRBD1 (6 bases). Germline-derived CDR1 and CDR2 are LNHDA and SQIVND (reference sequence). This CDR3 has 16 amino acids. Trimming left V 6 bases short and J 4 bases short, with 19 bases between. As DNA, the CDR3 is TGTGCCAGTAGACGGACAGCGAGAACCACGAATCAGCCCCAGCATTTT. Its translation is CASRRTARTTNQPQHF.

This chain links TRBV6-5 with TRBJ1-1, with a tentative D call TRBD1 (5 bases). Germline V gene lookup returns CDR1 MNHEY and CDR2 SVGAGI. Deletions cut 6 bases from V and 0 bases from J, with 8 bases between. The CDR3 has 13 residues. The CDR3 loop reads CASRAGLNTEAFF. CDR3 coding DNA: TGTGCCAGCAGAGCAGGGCTGAACACTGAAGCTTTCTTT.

There are a few counts of this clone. V usage is TRBV6-1 and J usage is TRBJ1-5; D ambiguous. Trimming shortened V by 11 bases and J by 4 bases, and 6 bases separated the two germline ends. Germline assignment: CDR1 MNHNS and CDR2 SASEGT. The CDR3 length is 10 residues. The CDR3 nucleotides are TGTGCCGGAGGGAATCAGCCCCAGCATTTT. The encoded protein is CAGGNQPQHF.

This chain links TRBV19 with TRBJ1-1, with D perhaps matching TRBD1 (5 bases). CDR1 is LNHDA and CDR2 is SQIVND in the germline V gene (reference sequence). The ends were cut back, 2 bases at V and 6 bases at J, with 19 bases in the middle. The CDR3 extends over 16 amino acids. CDR3 nucleotide sequence: TGTGCCAGTAGTATATTAGGTGCAGGGTTAGGGGCTGAAGCTTTCTTT. Protein sequence: CASSILGAGLGAEAFF.

The chain is built from TRBV29-1 and TRBJ1-2; no clear D gene. V lost 4 bases and J lost 0, with 15 bases in between. Germline V gene lookup returns CDR1 SQVTM and CDR2 ANQGSEA. The CDR3 consists of 15 residues. CDR3 bases: TGCAGCGTTGGACGGGTCTCCCGGGCTAACTATGGCTACACCTTC. Translating it yields CSVGRVSRANYGYTF.

V is TRBV27 and J is TRBJ1-5, with 7 bases fitting TRBD1. The CDR3 runs 16 residues. Germline CDR1 and CDR2: MNHEY and SMNVEV (reference sequence). V shed 5 bases, J shed 4 bases, and the junction held 11 bases outside the gene matches. This CDR3 is CASSNRQGWDNQPQHF. DNA of the CDR3: TGTGCCAGCAGTAATCGACAGGGCTGGGATAATCAGCCCCAGCATTTT.

The CDR3 region has the DNA TGTGCCAGCAACTCCCCGTTGGGGACAGGGGGGACTGAAGCTTTCTTT. This codes for CASNSPLGTGGTEAFF. J is TRBJ1-1 and V is TRBV5-4; TRBD1 aligns across 11 bases. CDR3 size: 16 residues. The trim removed 6 bases at V and 5 bases at J, leaving 12 bases unmatched. CDR1 is SGHNT, CDR2 YYREEE, per germline (reference sequence).

For this clone: A junction boundary mismatches the germline segment, possibly from a read error. The chain uses TRBV7-7 and TRBJ2-2; tentative D call: TRBD1 (6 bases). Germline V gene data show CDR1 as SSHAT and CDR2 as FNYEAQ (reference sequence). The CDR3 covers 15 residues. The CDR3 loop reads CASSLEGGRTGELFF. The CDR3 DNA sequence: TGTGCTAGCAGCTTAGAAGGGGGTCGGACCGGGGAGCTGTTTTTT.

The rearrangement uses TRBV9 and TRBJ2-2, with a weak D call TRBD1 (8 bases). This CDR3 contains 20 residues. V was cut by 1 base and J by 0 bases, with 22 bases left in between. CDR1 and CDR2 (germline): SGDLS, YYNGEE. DNA for the CDR3: TGTGCCAGCAGCGTACCCAGCACCGACAGGGGAGGGACGAACACCGGGGAGCTGTTTTTT. This encodes CASSVPSTDRGGTNTGELFF.

The CDR3 nucleotides are TGTGCCAGCGCGAGGGACAGATCTAACTATGGCTACACCTTC. This translates into CASARDRSNYGYTF. V gene TRBV2 combines with J gene TRBJ1-2; 7 bases map to TRBD1. The V segment lost 8 bases and the J segment 0 bases; nucleotides outside the gene matches: 6. In germline, CDR1 is SNHLY, CDR2 FYNNEI. This CDR3 has 14 residues.

The rearrangement joins TRBV7-9 to TRBJ1-2; no definite D call. The CDR3 has 10 amino acids. Trimming left V 5 bases short and J 7 bases short, with 5 bases between. Germline lookup yields CDR1 SEHNR and CDR2 FQNEAQ (reference sequence). In DNA form, the CDR3 reads TGTGCCAGCAGCCCCTCTGGCTACACCTTC. This sequence encodes CASSPSGYTF.

The gene calls are TRBV5-1 and TRBJ1-1; 9 bases match TRBD1. This CDR3 is built from 16 residues. The junction had 9 bases not matched to a gene; V was cut back by 3 bases and J by 3 bases. CDR1 is SGHRS and CDR2 is YFSETQ in the germline V gene. CDR3 coding DNA: TGCGCCAGCAGCTCGGGACAGGGTGTCGAGTACACTGAAGCTTTCTTT. Its translation: CASSSGQGVEYTEAFF. Based on the CDR3 plus reference TRBV5-1 and TRBJ1-1, the full variable domain is KAGVTQTPRYLIKTRGQQVTLSCSPISGHRSVSWYQQTPGQGLQFLFEYFSETQRNKGNFPGRFSGRQFSNSRSEMNVSTLELGDSALYLCASSSGQGVEYTEAFFGQGTRLTVV.